One T cell receptor (beta chain) is described in this entry. The table came from immunoSEQ multiplex PCR; TCRdb's copy has only in-frame clones and leaves some out. Of about 440,000 clones in the sample, 85% to 90% were seen once. The V gene's germline CDR1 is LNHDA and CDR2 SQIVND (reference sequence). The CDR3 is 15 residues long. J was trimmed by 0 bases and V by 6 bases; bases with no gene match: 5. This entry belongs to a study of blood T cell repertoires in COVID-19. Sequencing used peripheral blood. This receptor was taken from a woman in her twenties or thirties with acute or convalescent COVID-19. The chain employs TRBV19 and TRBJ1-1, with TRBD1 matching 9 bases. The chain's CDR3 is CASSGTGYMNTEAFF. The CDR3 DNA reads TGTGCCAGTAGCGGGACAGGGTACATGAACACTGAAGCTTTCTTT.